These 28 T cell receptor beta chains originate from one sample sequenced in a study of radiotherapy plus CTLA-4 blockade in lung cancer. Some clones are missing from TCRdb's copy, which holds only in-frame ones; the method was immunoSEQ multiplex PCR. Of 25,000 to 30,000 clones listed, 77% were seen once; the top ten hold 20% to 30%. The sample here was peripheral blood, taken from a patient treated with radiotherapy plus ipilimumab. These receptors all come from a human donor with non-small cell lung cancer that progressed on radiotherapy plus ipilimumab.

This chain uses TRBV6-6 with TRBJ1-4, with D possibly TRBD1 on 6 matching bases. The CDR3 sequence is 12 residues long. Germline values: CDR1 MNHNY, CDR2 SVGAGI (reference sequence). Trimming removed 9 bases at V and 8 bases at J, with 13 bases between. CDR3 sequence reads: CASQGNGEKLFF. DNA of the CDR3: TGTGCCAGTCAGGGGAATGGGGAAAAACTGTTTTTT.

This clone has more than one count but fewer than ten. J is TRBJ1-3 and V is TRBV27; D call uncertain. Trimming left V 2 bases short and J 0 bases short, with 5 bases between. CDR1 and CDR2 (germline): MNHEY, SMNVEV (reference sequence). CDR3 length: 14 residues. The CDR3 DNA reads TGTGCCAGCAGTTTAGCGAGCTCTGGAAACACCATATATTTT. Amino acids: CASSLASSGNTIYF.

The gene calls are TRBV29-1 and TRBJ2-3; D ambiguous. CDR3 length: 16 residues. Trimming pared 4 bases from V and 7 bases from J, leaving 24 bases between. The germline CDR1 and CDR2 sequences are SQVTM and ANQGSEA. The chain's CDR3 is CSVGPVDPKHGHTQYF. As DNA, the CDR3 is TGCAGCGTTGGGCCGGTAGACCCAAAACACGGCCATACGCAGTATTTT.

The gene calls are TRBV5-1 and TRBJ2-3, with a possible D match to TRBD2 (6 bases). This CDR3 contains 14 residues. Germline V gene data show CDR1 as SGHRS and CDR2 as YFSETQ. The V end lost 1 base, the J end lost 4 bases, and 10 bases lay between the germline ends. The CDR3 loop is CASSLLGDSDTQYF. CDR3 DNA sequence: TGCGCCAGCAGCTTGCTGGGGGACTCAGATACGCAGTATTTT.

V gene TRBV7-3 combines with J gene TRBJ1-1; TRBD1 might be the D (6 bases). V dropped 10 bases and J dropped 2 bases, with 11 bases sitting between them. In germline, CDR1 is SGHTA, CDR2 FQGTGA. The CDR3 totals 12 residues. As DNA, the CDR3 is TGTGCCATTTACAGGGACAACACTGAAGCTTTCTTT. Its translation is CAIYRDNTEAFF.

This clone has just a few counts. V is TRBV9 and J is TRBJ2-1, with 9 bases that match TRBD2. The CDR3 consists of 16 residues. Germline trimming cut 2 bases from V and 5 bases from J; bases unmatched to any gene: 8. Germline V gives CDR1 SGDLS, CDR2 YYNGEE. The CDR3 DNA reads TGTGCCAGCAGCGTCGGGGTTAGCGGGGGTCACAATGAGCAGTTCTTC. Protein product: CASSVGVSGGHNEQFF.

The chain is built from TRBV2 and TRBJ1-5; D gene ambiguous. Germline lookup yields CDR1 SNHLY and CDR2 FYNNEI. The CDR3 loop spans 18 amino acids. V was trimmed by 3 bases and J by 1 base, leaving 19 bases between them. CDR3 amino acids: CASSEPSGVALSNQPQHF. CDR3 in DNA: TGTGCCAGCAGTGAGCCTTCCGGAGTAGCGCTGAGCAATCAGCCCCAGCATTTT.

V usage is TRBV2 and J usage is TRBJ2-1; D is unresolved. The germline V gene has CDR1 SNHLY and CDR2 FYNNEI. Trimming pared 4 bases from V and 5 bases from J, leaving 9 bases between. This CDR3 has 13 residues. The CDR3 bases are TGTGCCAGCAGTGGGTCAAGGAACAATGAGCAGTTCTTC. This sequence encodes CASSGSRNNEQFF.

This clone was picked up one time. The chain uses TRBV28 and TRBJ2-1; 7 bases are shared with TRBD2. V lost 1 base to trimming and J lost 10 bases; unmatched junction nucleotides: 4. The germline gives CDR1 MDHEN, CDR2 SYDVKM. The CDR3 loop spans 13 amino acids. The CDR3 loop reads CASSLSPGREQFF. The DNA of the CDR3 is TGTGCCAGCAGTTTATCCCCCGGGAGGGAGCAGTTCTTC.

This clone came up a few times. CDR3 bases: TGTGCCCATAGGGCGGGAGGGCCGGGCAATGAGCAGTTCTTC. Translated: CAHRAGGPGNEQFF. The V call is TRBV28, the J call TRBJ2-1, with TRBD2 matching over 9 bases. The germline CDR1 and CDR2 sequences are MDHEN and SYDVKM. CDR3 length equals 14 residues. Trimming at V came to 11 bases and at J to 6 bases, leaving 11 bases not matched to a gene.

This chain uses TRBV19 with TRBJ1-2; 9 nucleotides match TRBD1. The CDR3 runs 15 residues. The junction had 10 bases not matched to a gene; V was cut back by 7 bases and J by 4 bases. Germline V lookup: CDR1 LNHDA, CDR2 SQIVND (reference sequence). In DNA form, the CDR3 reads TGTGCCAGTACCGAAAGGGACAGGGCACTCTATGGCTACACCTTC. It translates to CASTERDRALYGYTF.

The table lists this clone with a count of one. One base away lies a much larger clone, so this may be a sequencing read error. V is TRBV2 and J is TRBJ2-2; either TRBD1 or TRBD2 may supply D (6 bases each). Germline V gene data show CDR1 as SNHLY and CDR2 as FYNNEI. The CDR3 extends over 15 amino acids. The CDR3 DNA is TGTGCCAGCAGTGATAGGGGGGCTAGATCCGGGGAGCTGCTTTTT. Its protein product is CASSDRGARSGELLF.

In DNA form, the CDR3 reads TGTGCCAGCAGCCAAGCGAATCAGCCCCAGCATTTT. This translates into CASSQANQPQHF. This chain uses TRBV4-2 with TRBJ1-5; D ambiguous. This CDR3 is 12 amino acids long. Germline V lookup: CDR1 LGHNA, CDR2 YNFKEQ. V lost 1 base and J 4 bases, leaving 2 bases between the germline ends.

The chain carries TRBV6-5 and TRBJ1-1; D may be TRBD1 (6 bases). V lost 1 base and J lost 7, with 13 bases in between. This CDR3 has 14 residues. Germline assignment: CDR1 MNHEY and CDR2 SVGAGI. This CDR3 is CASSYFSKQGEAFF. The CDR3 DNA reads as TGTGCCAGCAGTTACTTTTCTAAACAGGGTGAAGCTTTCTTT.

The chain joins TRBV9 to TRBJ2-7; 7 bases line up with TRBD1. This CDR3 is 15 amino acids long. Trimming cost V 0 bases and J 0 bases; bases outside gene matches: 3. Germline V gene sequence: CDR1 SGDLS, CDR2 YYNGEE. The CDR3 region has the DNA TGTGCCAGCAGCGTAGCGACAGGGACCTCCTACGAGCAGTACTTC. It encodes CASSVATGTSYEQYF. Full variable domain (outside the CDR3, taken from reference TRBV9 and TRBJ2-7): DSGVTQTPKHLITATGQRVTLRCSPRSGDLSVYWYQQSLDQGLQFLIQYYNGEERAKGNILERFSAQQFPDLHSELNLSSLELGDSALYFCASSVATGTSYEQYFGPGTRLTVT.

This chain links TRBV11-1 with TRBJ1-4, with D perhaps TRBD1 (5 bases). The CDR3 is 17 residues long. Trimming pared 5 bases from V and 1 base from J, leaving 17 bases between. CDR1 SGHAT and CDR2 FQDESV come from the germline V gene (reference sequence). CDR3 region: CASSRTAGEETNEKLFF. The CDR3 bases are TGTGCCAGCAGCCGGACGGCGGGGGAGGAAACTAATGAAAAACTGTTTTTT.

V gene TRBV15 combines with J gene TRBJ1-6; D is unresolved. The CDR3 loop spans 15 amino acids. Germline V gives CDR1 LNHNV, CDR2 YYDKDF (reference sequence). V was cut by 5 bases and J by 3 bases, with 11 bases left in between. DNA for the CDR3: TGTGCCACCAGCGAGTGGGCCAACTATAATTCACCCCTCCACTTT. Translated, it gives CATSEWANYNSPLHF.

The chain has TRBV28 and TRBJ2-6, with no clear D. The V and J ends lost 4 bases and 0 bases respectively, with 16 bases between them. The CDR3 spans 18 residues. CDR1 is MDHEN and CDR2 is SYDVKM in the germline V gene. CDR3 amino acids: CASSYPTRGSSGANVLTF. The CDR3 DNA reads TGTGCCAGCAGTTACCCAACCCGCGGAAGCTCTGGGGCCAACGTCCTGACTTTC.

The rearrangement links TRBV11-2 to TRBJ2-1, with a tentative D call TRBD1 (5 bases). The CDR3 spans 15 residues. The V gene's germline CDR1 is SGHAT and CDR2 FQNNGV. Trimming removed 0 bases from V and 4 bases from J, with 10 bases in between. In DNA, the CDR3 is TGTGCCAGCAGCTTAGATTCGGACATTTACAATGAGCAGTTCTTC. Translation: CASSLDSDIYNEQFF.

J is TRBJ1-2 and V is TRBV19; 7 bases match TRBD1. This CDR3 has 13 amino acids. V shed 8 bases and J 5 bases; nucleotides not matched to a gene: 8. Germline V CDR1 and CDR2: LNHDA, SQIVND (reference sequence). The DNA for the CDR3 is TGTGCCAGTGGAGGGGGCGCAGGATATGGCTACACCTTC. Protein sequence: CASGGGAGYGYTF.

This chain joins TRBV10-3 and TRBJ2-7; D might be TRBD1 (5 bases). The CDR3 is made up of 13 amino acids. V was trimmed by 3 bases and J by 2 bases, leaving 8 bases between them. The germline V gene has CDR1 ENHRY and CDR2 SYGVKD. The CDR3 is CAISDQGPYEQYF. The CDR3 DNA reads TGTGCCATCAGTGACCAGGGCCCCTACGAGCAGTACTTC.

The genes are TRBV2 and TRBJ1-5, with 8 bases that match TRBD1. The V segment lost 4 bases and the J segment 5 bases; nucleotides outside the gene matches: 1. The CDR3 length is 13 residues. Germline assignment: CDR1 SNHLY and CDR2 FYNNEI. As DNA, the CDR3 is TGTGCCAGCAGTGTGGACAGGGATCAGCCCCAGCATTTT. Translated, it gives CASSVDRDQPQHF. Combining the CDR3 with reference TRBV2 and TRBJ1-5 gives the whole variable domain EPEVTQTPSHQVTQMGQEVILRCVPISNHLYFYWYRQILGQKVEFLVSFYNNEISEKSEIFDDQFSVERPDGSNFTLKIRSTKLEDSAMYFCASSVDRDQPQHFGDGTRLSIL.

This clone has more than one count but fewer than ten. V and J are TRBV28 and TRBJ2-3; 11 bases are a match to TRBD2. V was pared by 5 bases and J by 4 bases, with 11 bases of the junction left unmatched. CDR3 size: 17 residues. Germline CDR1 MDHEN, CDR2 SYDVKM. CDR3 sequence (DNA): TGTGCCAGCAGTGCCGACGTAGCGGGAGGGCCCCCAGATACGCAGTATTTT. It codes for CASSADVAGGPPDTQYF.

There are a few counts of this clone. The V gene is TRBV18, the J gene TRBJ2-5; 10 nucleotides line up with TRBD1. V gave up 6 bases and J gave up 1 base; unmatched junction bases: 5. The CDR3 runs 15 residues. Germline CDR1 and CDR2: KGHSH and LQKENI. Here the CDR3 DNA reads TGTGCCAGCTCCCGGGGACAGGGGTTCCAAGAGACCCAGTACTTC. Translated: CASSRGQGFQETQYF. The whole variable domain, filled in from reference TRBV18 and TRBJ2-5, reads NAGVMQNPRHLVRRRGQEARLRCSPMKGHSHVYWYRQLPEEGLKFMVYLQKENIIDESGMPKERFSAEFPKEGPSILRIQQVVRGDSAAYFCASSRGQGFQETQYFGPGTRLLVL.

In this sample, this clone is hyperexpanded. The CDR3 is CASSLSMGSPYEQYF. For the CDR3, the DNA is TGTGCCAGCAGTTTATCGATGGGCAGTCCCTACGAGCAGTACTTC. J is TRBJ2-7 and V is TRBV27; D unresolved. V was shortened by 0 bases and J by 2 bases, with 11 bases between the two germline ends. The CDR3 runs 15 residues. In germline, CDR1 is MNHEY, CDR2 SMNVEV (reference sequence).

The gene calls are TRBV6-6 and TRBJ1-2, with D possibly matching TRBD1 (6 bases). V gave up 4 bases and J gave up 4 bases, with 7 bases separating them. CDR3 length: 12 amino acids. CDR1 and CDR2 from the germline V gene are MNHNY and SVGAGI (reference sequence). CDR3 nucleotides: TGTGCCAGCAGTTCGGACAGCTATGGCTACACCTTC. This translates into CASSSDSYGYTF.

The chain links TRBV11-3 to TRBJ2-5, with D hard to call. CDR3 length: 13 residues. V lost 2 bases to trimming and J lost 5 bases, with 9 bases between them. Germline CDR1 reads SGHNT; CDR2 reads YENEEA. In DNA form, the CDR3 reads TGTGCCAGCAGCTTACACTACCGGGAGACCCAGTACTTC. Translation gives CASSLHYRETQYF.

The V call is TRBV7-2, the J call TRBJ2-2, with a tentative D call TRBD2 (6 bases). CDR3 size: 15 residues. Germline V gene data show CDR1 as SGHTA and CDR2 as FQGNSA. Deletions cut 2 bases from V and 7 bases from J, with 14 bases between. The CDR3 DNA follows: TGTGCCAGCAGCTTAATCGCGGGGAGCCACGGGGAGCTGTTTTTT. The encoded protein is CASSLIAGSHGELFF.